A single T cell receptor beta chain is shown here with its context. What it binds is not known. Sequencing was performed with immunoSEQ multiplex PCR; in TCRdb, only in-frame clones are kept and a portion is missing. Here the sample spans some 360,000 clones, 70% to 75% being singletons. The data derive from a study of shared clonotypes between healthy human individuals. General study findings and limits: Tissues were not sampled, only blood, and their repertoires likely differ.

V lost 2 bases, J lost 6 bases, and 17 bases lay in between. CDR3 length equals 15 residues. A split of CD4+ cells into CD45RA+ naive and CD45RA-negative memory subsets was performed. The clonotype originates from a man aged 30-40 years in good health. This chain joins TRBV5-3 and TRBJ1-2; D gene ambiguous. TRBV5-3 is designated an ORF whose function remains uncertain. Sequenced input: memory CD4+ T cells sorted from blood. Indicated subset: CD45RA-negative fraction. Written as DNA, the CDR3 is TGTGCCAGAAGCTTCCTTAACAGCAGCCTCGATGGCTACACCTTC. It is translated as CARSFLNSSLDGYTF.